This TCR beta chain was documented in a study of cytomegalovirus exposure and HLA in healthy donors. General study results and limits: Later analysis revealed greater clonal expansion in HLA-associated TCR beta chains than in equally common others.

This clone was observed a few times. Its antigen is still unknown. The PCR used 60 Vbeta and 13 Jbeta primers. Produced via immunoSEQ multiplex PCR; TCRdb's table is partial and in-frame only. The repertoire has 200,000 to 250,000 clones, more than 70% of them found once; the top ten carry 1.3%. The trim removed 3 bases at V and 2 bases at J, leaving 4 bases unmatched. Germline V gene lookup returns CDR1 SGDLS and CDR2 YYNGEE. The CDR3 length is 15 residues. This sequence joins TRBV9 and TRBJ1-1; 10 bases align to TRBD1. The sequenced sample consisted of PBMCs. This TCR was sampled from a human donor in good health. The CDR3 is CASSAGDRGNTEAFF. The CDR3 DNA reads TGTGCCAGCAGCGCGGGGGACAGGGGAAACACTGAAGCTTTCTTT.